This T cell receptor (beta chain) appears in the sequencing data of a study of sequential checkpoint blockade in melanoma. Study as a whole: Each arm's sequence ended with maintenance nivolumab.

The V segment lost 10 bases and the J segment 5 bases; nucleotides outside the gene matches: 3. The CDR3 is made up of 12 amino acids. The V gene's germline CDR1 is LNHDA and CDR2 SQIVND (reference sequence). The data were produced by immunoSEQ multiplex PCR, yet TCRdb's version contains in-frame clones alone and is incomplete. The sample includes approximately 10,000 clones, 75% of them seen just once. Noted treatment: randomized to nivolumab then ipilimumab (arm A) or the reverse (arm B). No patient had prior DNA-damaging chemotherapy. This clonotype originated in a human donor with melanoma. Sequencing was performed on CD8+ T cells sorted from blood (inferred from file names), taken from a patient given nivolumab and ipilimumab in sequence. The V call is TRBV19, the J call TRBJ2-2, with 8 bases matching TRBD1. The CDR3 DNA sequence: TGTGCCATTACAGGGGGGACCGGGGAGCTGTTTTTT. This sequence encodes CAITGGTGELFF.